This T cell receptor beta chain was retrieved from a study of immune cell composition in non-small cell lung cancer. The assay was immunoSEQ multiplex PCR, and TCRdb's table has in-frame clones only and misses some. The table has some 2,200 clones, about 75% seen once. A word on this clone: What it binds is not known.

Study-wide results and caveats: No significant correlation existed between pack-years smoked and tumour clonality.

V shed 3 bases, J shed 9 bases, and the junction held 6 bases outside the gene matches. The V gene's germline CDR1 is SGHNT and CDR2 YYREEE (reference sequence). The CDR3 is made up of 15 amino acids. Normal lung sampling was at least 3 cm from the tumour, as distant as possible. This TCR came from a human donor with non-small cell lung cancer. The sequencing input was non-adjacent lung tissue. This chain uses TRBV5-4 with TRBJ1-6, with 10 bases that match TRBD1. CDR3 residues: CASSSPGQGISPLHF. CDR3 sequence (DNA): TGTGCCAGCAGCTCGCCGGGACAGGGGATTTCACCCCTCCACTTT.